These T cell receptor beta chains were read from a single sample in a study of metastatic and nonmetastatic thyroid tumors. TCRdb used MiXCR to call clones anew from the PCR reads. The sample has tens of thousands of clones; about a sixth are singletons. Sequenced sample: blood. These receptors all stem from a female donor with papillary thyroid cancer or a benign thyroid nodule (not recorded which). Some clones in this sample may be carry-over from other donors' samples. Both conserved end residues are part of each CDR3. Fields, in order: CDR3 length, J gene, V gene, CDR3 protein.

cdr3_length: 19; j_call: TRBJ2-3; v_call: TRBV12-5; cdr3_aa: CASGSDLAGVQTSTDTQYF
cdr3_length: 15; j_call: TRBJ2-3; v_call: TRBV7-2; cdr3_aa: CASSPAAGSTDTQYF
cdr3_length: 14; j_call: TRBJ1-5; v_call: TRBV30; cdr3_aa: CAWSPGLGRQPQHF
cdr3_length: 14; j_call: TRBJ2-1; v_call: TRBV28; cdr3_aa: CASAKRRSYNEQFF
cdr3_length: 15; j_call: TRBJ1-5; v_call: TRBV12-3/TRBV12-4; cdr3_aa: CASSWAEAGNQPQHF
cdr3_length: 12; j_call: TRBJ2-3; v_call: TRBV12-3/TRBV12-4; cdr3_aa: CASSVSTDTQYF
cdr3_length: 17; j_call: TRBJ2-1; v_call: TRBV5-1; cdr3_aa: CASSLEASGSLNNEQFF
cdr3_length: 14; j_call: TRBJ1-6; v_call: TRBV10-3; cdr3_aa: CAITPGTVNSPLHF
cdr3_length: 15; j_call: TRBJ1-5; v_call: TRBV28; cdr3_aa: CASSAGGQGGQPQNF
cdr3_length: 13; j_call: TRBJ1-6; v_call: TRBV7-2; cdr3_aa: CASSLGAHSPLHF
cdr3_length: 13; j_call: TRBJ1-5; v_call: TRBV20-1; cdr3_aa: CSGTGEGNQPQHF
cdr3_length: 14; j_call: TRBJ1-2; v_call: TRBV30; cdr3_aa: CAWSPIRTVIGYTF
cdr3_length: 13; j_call: TRBJ1-2; v_call: TRBV7-9; cdr3_aa: CASSLGQGHRYTF
cdr3_length: 16; j_call: TRBJ1-1; v_call: TRBV6-1; cdr3_aa: CASSPLPGTGVSEAFF
cdr3_length: 15; j_call: TRBJ2-3; v_call: TRBV6-4; cdr3_aa: CASSDVAGRLDTQYF
cdr3_length: 15; j_call: TRBJ2-1; v_call: TRBV7-9; cdr3_aa: CASSLILRLGNEQFF
cdr3_length: 14; j_call: TRBJ2-3; v_call: TRBV19; cdr3_aa: CASSRLDSTDTQYF
cdr3_length: 13; j_call: TRBJ1-4; v_call: TRBV30; cdr3_aa: CAWDRDRREKLFF
cdr3_length: 15; j_call: TRBJ1-5; v_call: TRBV5-6; cdr3_aa: CASSFGGAGNQPQHF
cdr3_length: 16; j_call: TRBJ2-1; v_call: TRBV4-1; cdr3_aa: CASSRPLWSGNNEQFF
cdr3_length: 15; j_call: TRBJ1-6; v_call: TRBV19; cdr3_aa: CASSIGPGQNSPLHF
cdr3_length: 14; j_call: TRBJ2-3; v_call: TRBV6-2/TRBV6-3; cdr3_aa: CASSPYTGADTHYF
cdr3_length: 17; j_call: TRBJ1-1; v_call: TRBV5-1; cdr3_aa: CASSPGTGGLMNTEAFF
cdr3_length: 14; j_call: TRBJ2-7; v_call: TRBV18; cdr3_aa: CASTPAQGAYEQYF
cdr3_length: 16; j_call: TRBJ1-5; v_call: TRBV6-2/TRBV6-3; cdr3_aa: CASSYPGARYNQPQHF
cdr3_length: 14; j_call: TRBJ1-1; v_call: TRBV9; cdr3_aa: CASSRGQGNTEAFF
cdr3_length: 13; j_call: TRBJ1-2; v_call: TRBV27; cdr3_aa: CASSLGFTFGYTF
cdr3_length: 12; j_call: TRBJ2-3; v_call: TRBV12-3/TRBV12-4; cdr3_aa: CASSRGGDTQYF
cdr3_length: 15; j_call: TRBJ1-2; v_call: TRBV25-1; cdr3_aa: CASSDPGRSFRGYTF
cdr3_length: 16; j_call: TRBJ2-6; v_call: TRBV11-2; cdr3_aa: CASSHSGRFWANVLTF
cdr3_length: 14; j_call: TRBJ2-1; v_call: TRBV4-1; cdr3_aa: CASSRGGGAPEQFF
cdr3_length: 14; j_call: TRBJ2-7; v_call: TRBV10-2; cdr3_aa: CASSPAGRNLEQYF
cdr3_length: 16; j_call: TRBJ1-1; v_call: TRBV19; cdr3_aa: CASSIVNGQGGTEAFF
cdr3_length: 11; j_call: TRBJ2-7; v_call: TRBV28; cdr3_aa: CASRAYYEQYF
cdr3_length: 14; j_call: TRBJ2-7; v_call: TRBV9; cdr3_aa: CASSVGRGRYEQYF
cdr3_length: 14; j_call: TRBJ2-5; v_call: TRBV20-1; cdr3_aa: CSANSGDDGETQYF
cdr3_length: 15; j_call: TRBJ2-5; v_call: TRBV5-6; cdr3_aa: CASSLVMAGQETQYF
cdr3_length: 14; j_call: TRBJ2-7; v_call: TRBV28; cdr3_aa: CASKVGRVLAEQYF
cdr3_length: 13; j_call: TRBJ1-1; v_call: TRBV7-3; cdr3_aa: CASSVFLNTEAFF
cdr3_length: 18; j_call: TRBJ2-3; v_call: TRBV3-1; cdr3_aa: CASSQWVGRGSSTDTQYF
cdr3_length: 13; j_call: TRBJ2-3; v_call: TRBV20-1; cdr3_aa: CSAISGRRDTQYF
cdr3_length: 13; j_call: TRBJ1-2; v_call: TRBV3-1; cdr3_aa: CASSLSQEGGYTF
cdr3_length: 15; j_call: TRBJ1-5; v_call: TRBV5-1; cdr3_aa: CASSLAYGLGQPQHF
cdr3_length: 13; j_call: TRBJ1-1; v_call: TRBV19; cdr3_aa: CASSKQANTEAFF
cdr3_length: 14; j_call: TRBJ1-1; v_call: TRBV27; cdr3_aa: CASSFTWRNTEAFF
cdr3_length: 14; j_call: TRBJ2-7; v_call: TRBV7-9; cdr3_aa: CASSPLGTSYEQYF
cdr3_length: 13; j_call: TRBJ2-7; v_call: TRBV28; cdr3_aa: CASTPMGPDEQYF
cdr3_length: 17; j_call: TRBJ2-1; v_call: TRBV6-6; cdr3_aa: CDSSYSPSGFPENEQFF
cdr3_length: 16; j_call: TRBJ1-4; v_call: TRBV6-1; cdr3_aa: CASSGRDSATNKKLFF
cdr3_length: 15; j_call: TRBJ2-1; v_call: TRBV3-1; cdr3_aa: CASSQWDRQTNEQFF
cdr3_length: 14; j_call: TRBJ2-2; v_call: TRBV10-3; cdr3_aa: CAMITGGNTGELFF
cdr3_length: 17; j_call: TRBJ2-3; v_call: TRBV13; cdr3_aa: CASSLVPSGSEADTQYF
cdr3_length: 14; j_call: TRBJ2-7; v_call: TRBV15; cdr3_aa: CATSSDGQGGEQYF